This T cell receptor (beta chain) is from a study of cytomegalovirus exposure and HLA in healthy donors. Whole-study context: Among the 398 genotyped donors, more than 70% were placed in the Caucasian-associated ancestry cluster.

Findings and caveats of the study: Per a prior analysis, the majority of TCR beta V segments were productive roughly 87% or roughly 30% of the time. One variant, a missense change in DCLRE1C, was linked in a later analysis to TCR beta V- and J-gene trimming.

In regard to this clone: Its specificity is not known.

CDR1 is MNHEY, CDR2 SVGAGI, per germline. This CDR3 contains 15 residues. Trimming took 5 bases from V and 1 from J; bases not matched to a gene: 5. The PCR was carried out with 60 Vbeta primers and 13 Jbeta primers. Here immunoSEQ multiplex PCR was the method, and the copy in TCRdb shows in-frame clones only, minus some. The sample gives 200,000 or so clones, about 76% of which show up once; around 0.38% is in the top ten. The material sequenced was PBMCs. This rearrangement joins TRBV6-5 to TRBJ2-7; 10 nucleotides agree with TRBD1. The TCR comes from a male donor in good health and CMV-seropositive. CDR3 amino acids: CASSKDRGASYEQYF. The CDR3 DNA sequence: TGTGCCAGCAGTAAGGACAGGGGGGCATCCTACGAGCAGTACTTC.